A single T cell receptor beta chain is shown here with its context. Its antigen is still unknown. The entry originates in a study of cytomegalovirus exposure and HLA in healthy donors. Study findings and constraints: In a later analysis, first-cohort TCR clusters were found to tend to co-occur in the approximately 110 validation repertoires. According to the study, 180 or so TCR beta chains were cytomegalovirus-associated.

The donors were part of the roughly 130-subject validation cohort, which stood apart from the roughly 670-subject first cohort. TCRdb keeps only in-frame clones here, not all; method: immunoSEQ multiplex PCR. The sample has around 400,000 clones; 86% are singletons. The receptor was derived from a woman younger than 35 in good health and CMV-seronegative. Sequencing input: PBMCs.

The CDR3 here is CASSAFDSHNEQFF. The DNA for the CDR3 is TGTGCCAGCAGCGCGTTTGACAGCCACAATGAGCAGTTCTTC. The chain carries TRBV11-2 and TRBJ2-1; a possible D gene is TRBD1 (5 bases). Germline loops: CDR1 SGHAT, CDR2 FQNNGV. Trimming removed 5 bases at V and 5 bases at J, with 13 bases between. The CDR3 length is 14 residues.